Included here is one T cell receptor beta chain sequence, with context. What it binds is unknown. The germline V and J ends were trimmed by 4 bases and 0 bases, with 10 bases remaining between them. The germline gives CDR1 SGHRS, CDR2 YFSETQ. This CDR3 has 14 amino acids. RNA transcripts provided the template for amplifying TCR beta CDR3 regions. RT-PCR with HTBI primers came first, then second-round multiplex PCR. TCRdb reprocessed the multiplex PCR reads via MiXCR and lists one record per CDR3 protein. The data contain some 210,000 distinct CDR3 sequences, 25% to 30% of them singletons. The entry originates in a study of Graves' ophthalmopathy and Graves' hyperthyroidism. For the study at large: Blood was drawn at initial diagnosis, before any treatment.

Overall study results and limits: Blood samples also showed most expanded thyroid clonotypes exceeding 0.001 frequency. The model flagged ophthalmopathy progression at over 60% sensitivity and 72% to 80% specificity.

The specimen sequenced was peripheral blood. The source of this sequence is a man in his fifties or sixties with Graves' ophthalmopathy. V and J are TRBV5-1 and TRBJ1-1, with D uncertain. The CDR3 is CASSGSPMNTEAFF. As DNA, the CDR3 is TGCGCCAGCAGCGGGAGCCCCATGAACACTGAAGCTTTCTTT.